The 31 T cell receptor beta chains in this list originate from one sample, sequenced in a study of T cell responses to AZD1222 COVID-19 vaccine. TCRdb's table, derived via immunoSEQ multiplex PCR, lists solely in-frame clones and lacks some. Among about 140,000 clones listed, roughly 89% were seen once. The material sequenced was peripheral blood, taken 28 days after the second dose of the MenACWY control vaccine. Source of these receptors: an adult who received the MenACWY meningococcal vaccine as a control.

The chain is built from TRBV2 and TRBJ2-3; the D is unclear. The CDR3 runs 17 residues. Trimming pared 8 bases from V and 6 bases from J, leaving 27 bases between. The germline V gene encodes CDR1 SNHLY and CDR2 FYNNEI. Here the CDR3 reads CASAILSRQLREDTQYF. DNA of the CDR3: TGTGCCAGCGCAATTTTAAGCAGACAACTTCGTGAGGATACGCAGTATTTT.

This sequence joins TRBV19 and TRBJ2-1; D possibly corresponds to TRBD2 (6 bases). The CDR3 length is 15 residues. CDR1 LNHDA and CDR2 SQIVND come from the germline V gene (reference sequence). The V end was cut by 3 bases, the J end by 10 bases, with 19 bases between. DNA of the CDR3: TGTGCCAGTAGTATTTCCGGACTACCGCCGTCGGAGCAGTTCTTC. Protein: CASSISGLPPSEQFF.

The rearrangement uses TRBV6-5 and TRBJ1-2, with D hard to call. This CDR3 is 14 amino acids long. Germline CDR1 is MNHEY and CDR2 is SVGAGI. V was pared by 3 bases and J by 3 bases, with 11 bases between. CDR3 sequence reads: CASSYVAADYGYTF. The CDR3 DNA sequence: TGTGCCAGCAGTTATGTCGCGGCGGACTATGGCTACACCTTC.

This rearrangement joins TRBV30 to TRBJ2-2, with D possibly called TRBD1 or TRBD2 (5 bases each). The CDR3 has 12 amino acids. The V and J ends lost 3 bases and 6 bases respectively, with 8 bases between them. The germline V gene encodes CDR1 GTSNPN and CDR2 SVGIG (reference sequence). CDR3 nucleotides: TGTGCCTGGAGAAGGGACGCCGGGGAGCTGTTTTTT. Translation gives CAWRRDAGELFF.

The chain recombines TRBV6-5 with TRBJ1-1, with a weak D call TRBD1 (5 bases). Trimming shortened V by 6 bases and J by 3 bases, and 11 bases separated the two germline ends. Per germline, CDR1 MNHEY and CDR2 SVGAGI. The CDR3 consists of 13 residues. The DNA for the CDR3 is TGTGCCAGCAGCCGTGACAGTTACACTGAAGCTTTCTTT. Encoded protein: CASSRDSYTEAFF.

As concerns this clone: The same CDR3 can be traced to other DNA sequences in this sample. V is TRBV28 and J is TRBJ2-7; D might be TRBD2 (5 bases). The CDR3 consists of 12 residues. V was cut by 4 bases and J by 2 bases, with 6 bases left in between. The germline V gene encodes CDR1 MDHEN and CDR2 SYDVKM. CDR3: CASSSGTYEQYF. The CDR3 region has the DNA TGTGCCAGCAGTTCGGGGACCTACGAGCAGTACTTC.

The V call is TRBV5-4, the J call TRBJ2-7, with 14 bases that match TRBD2. The J segment lost 5 bases and the V segment lost 4 bases, leaving 8 bases of the junction unmatched. Germline CDR1 SGHNT, CDR2 YYREEE (reference sequence). The CDR3 sequence is 16 residues long. The CDR3 nucleotides are TGTGCCAGCAGCCCCGGGACTAGCGGGAGCATCCACGAGCAGTACTTC. Protein product: CASSPGTSGSIHEQYF. Drawing the rest from reference TRBV5-4 and TRBJ2-7, the complete variable domain is ETGVTQSPTHLIKTRGQQVTLRCSSQSGHNTVSWYQQALGQGPQFIFQYYREEENGRGNFPPRFSGLQFPNYSSELNVNALELDDSALYLCASSPGTSGSIHEQYFGPGTRLTVT.

This chain links TRBV15 with TRBJ1-6, with D maybe TRBD1 (5 bases). Germline values: CDR1 LNHNV, CDR2 YYDKDF (reference sequence). This CDR3 has 13 amino acids. The V end lost 0 bases, the J end lost 10 bases, and 7 bases lay between the germline ends. The chain's CDR3 is CATSRDRGSPLHF. The CDR3 region has the DNA TGTGCCACCAGCAGAGATAGGGGCTCACCCCTCCACTTT.

V and J are TRBV15 and TRBJ2-3, with D maybe TRBD2 (6 bases). CDR1 and CDR2 from the germline V gene are LNHNV and YYDKDF (reference sequence). The CDR3 extends over 13 amino acids. The V end lost 0 bases, the J end lost 14 bases, and 15 bases lay between the germline ends. The CDR3 reads CATSRDSSEGWYF. CDR3 sequence (DNA): TGTGCCACCAGCAGAGATTCCTCGGAGGGCTGGTATTTT.

Written as DNA, the CDR3 is TGTGCCAGCAGCGGTAGCGGGGGGGCCGTGAGGGAGCTGTTTTTT. This encodes CASSGSGGAVRELFF. The chain links TRBV5-4 to TRBJ2-2, with TRBD2 identical over 11 bases. The CDR3 contains 15 residues. J lost 9 bases, V lost 4 bases, and 8 bases had no gene match. The germline V gene encodes CDR1 SGHNT and CDR2 YYREEE (reference sequence).

The rearrangement uses TRBV28 and TRBJ1-4, with D perhaps matching TRBD1 (6 bases). Trimming removed 3 bases from V and 7 bases from J, with 21 bases in between. This CDR3 is 17 amino acids long. Per germline, CDR1 MDHEN and CDR2 SYDVKM. CDR3 protein: CASSFLQTGTRTEKLFF. In DNA, the CDR3 is TGTGCCAGCAGTTTTCTTCAAACCGGGACACGAACTGAAAAACTGTTTTTT.

The chain couples TRBV19 to TRBJ2-7, with TRBD1 matching 7 bases. Unmatched junction bases numbered 10, after V lost 5 bases and J lost 6 bases. The CDR3 sequence is 14 residues long. Germline loops: CDR1 LNHDA, CDR2 SQIVND (reference sequence). The CDR3 loop reads CASSFCTGECEQYF. CDR3 DNA: TGTGCCAGTAGTTTTTGCACAGGGGAGTGCGAGCAGTACTTC.

This clone was detected only once. The gene calls are TRBV7-9 and TRBJ1-2; 8 positions agree with TRBD1. The CDR3 sequence is 14 residues long. With V trimmed by 3 bases and J by 8 bases, 8 bases remained unmatched. CDR1 SEHNR and CDR2 FQNEAQ come from the germline V gene (reference sequence). CDR3 coding DNA: TGTGCCAGCAGCTTTCAGGACAGGGCGAACGGCTACACCTTC. Protein sequence: CASSFQDRANGYTF.

This clone was recorded a few times. The chain combines TRBV25-1 with TRBJ2-1; TRBD2 aligns across 11 bases. V gave up 5 bases and J gave up 6 bases; unmatched junction bases: 6. This CDR3 spans 15 amino acids. Per the germline V gene, CDR1 is MGHDK and CDR2 is SYGVNS. CDR3 protein: CASSKLAGVSNEQFF. The CDR3 region has the DNA TGTGCCAGCAGTAAACTAGCGGGAGTCTCCAATGAGCAGTTCTTC.

The rearrangement joins TRBV5-4 to TRBJ2-5; D is possibly TRBD2 (5 bases). V lost 2 bases to trimming and J lost 5 bases, with 13 bases between them. The CDR3 loop spans 14 amino acids. CDR1 and CDR2 (germline): SGHNT, YYREEE (reference sequence). DNA for the CDR3: TGTGCCAGCAGCTTAGGCCACGGCGGGGAGACCCAGTACTTC. It specifies CASSLGHGGETQYF.

The V gene is TRBV7-9, the J gene TRBJ1-3; D is unresolved. Germline values: CDR1 SEHNR, CDR2 FQNEAQ (reference sequence). V was pared by 2 bases and J by 1 base, with 12 bases between. The CDR3 totals 16 residues. The CDR3 nucleotides read TGTGCCAGCAGCTTACTAGTTCCGCGGTCTGGAAACACCATATATTTT. It specifies CASSLLVPRSGNTIYF.

This clone has a single count. In nucleotides, the CDR3 is TGCGCCAGCAGCTTGGGGGGGACCAAAAACATTCAGTACTTC. Translation: CASSLGGTKNIQYF. The rearrangement links TRBV5-1 to TRBJ2-4; D may be TRBD1 or TRBD2 (5 bases each). Germline CDR1 SGHRS, CDR2 YFSETQ. The CDR3 totals 14 residues. V lost 0 bases, J lost 2 bases, and 6 bases lay in between. Looking up the rest from reference TRBV5-1 and TRBJ2-4 gives the full variable domain: KAGVTQTPRYLIKTRGQQVTLSCSPISGHRSVSWYQQTPGQGLQFLFEYFSETQRNKGNFPGRFSGRQFSNSRSEMNVSTLELGDSALYLCASSLGGTKNIQYFGAGTRLSVL.

This rearrangement joins TRBV2 to TRBJ1-5; D unclear. V dropped 0 bases and J dropped 7 bases, with 10 bases sitting between them. This CDR3 has 14 residues. Germline lookup yields CDR1 SNHLY and CDR2 FYNNEI. The CDR3 protein is CASSEASGGQPQHF. The CDR3 DNA is TGTGCCAGCAGTGAAGCGTCGGGCGGGCAGCCCCAGCATTTT. Full variable domain (missing parts from reference TRBV2 and TRBJ1-5): EPEVTQTPSHQVTQMGQEVILRCVPISNHLYFYWYRQILGQKVEFLVSFYNNEISEKSEIFDDQFSVERPDGSNFTLKIRSTKLEDSAMYFCASSEASGGQPQHFGDGTRLSIL.

This chain connects TRBV19 to TRBJ1-5; 7 bases are a match to TRBD1. V dropped 7 bases and J dropped 1; count of bases not matched to a gene: 7. Germline V gene lookup returns CDR1 LNHDA and CDR2 SQIVND (reference sequence). The CDR3 runs 15 residues. This CDR3 is CASIGDRASNQPQHF. The DNA of the CDR3 is TGTGCCAGTATTGGCGACAGGGCCAGCAATCAGCCCCAGCATTTT.

The chain employs TRBV5-6 and TRBJ2-7; perhaps TRBD1 as D (6 bases). CDR1 and CDR2 from the germline V gene are SGHDT and YYEEEE. Deletions cut 2 bases from V and 1 base from J, with 13 bases between. The CDR3 contains 15 residues. CDR3 DNA sequence: TGTGCCAGCAGCTTCAGGGGCCTGGGATCCTACGAGCAGTACTTC. Translation: CASSFRGLGSYEQYF.

This clone appeared a single time. Other DNA sequences in this specimen translate into the identical CDR3. The chain has TRBV9 and TRBJ2-7, with 10 bases aligning to TRBD1. The V segment lost 0 bases and the J segment 0 bases; nucleotides outside the gene matches: 0. The CDR3 has 15 residues. CDR1 SGDLS and CDR2 YYNGEE come from the germline V gene. Here the CDR3 reads CASSVGTGGSYEQYF. CDR3 DNA sequence: TGTGCCAGCAGCGTAGGGACAGGGGGCTCCTACGAGCAGTACTTC. The full variable domain, rest sourced from reference TRBV9 and TRBJ2-7, is DSGVTQTPKHLITATGQRVTLRCSPRSGDLSVYWYQQSLDQGLQFLIQYYNGEERAKGNILERFSAQQFPDLHSELNLSSLELGDSALYFCASSVGTGGSYEQYFGPGTRLTVT.

The J gene is TRBJ1-5, the V gene TRBV5-1; tentative D call: TRBD1 (5 bases). Trimming pared 4 bases from V and 5 bases from J, leaving 16 bases between. The CDR3 has 15 amino acids. Germline CDR1 and CDR2: SGHRS and YFSETQ. The chain's CDR3 is CASSQGPGADQPQHF. The CDR3 DNA follows: TGCGCCAGCAGCCAGGGACCTGGGGCCGATCAGCCCCAGCATTTT.

The gene calls are TRBV7-2 and TRBJ2-3; TRBD1 matches 9 bases. Germline trimming cut 5 bases from V and 0 bases from J; bases unmatched to any gene: 12. There are 18 residues in the CDR3. Looked up from germline, CDR1 is SGHTA and CDR2 is FQGNSA. CDR3 nucleotides: TGTGCCAGCAGCCCAGCGCGACAGGGGGTCCCTAGCACAGATACGCAGTATTTT. It is translated as CASSPARQGVPSTDTQYF.

The rearrangement uses TRBV6-2 or TRBV6-3 and TRBJ2-7; D ambiguous. Between the trimmed V and J ends, which lost 3 bases and 4 bases, there was a span of 10 bases. Germline assignment: CDR1 MNHEY and CDR2 SVGEGT. The CDR3 covers 13 residues. The CDR3 spells CASSYGIQYEQYF. DNA for the CDR3: TGTGCCAGCAGTTATGGGATTCAATACGAGCAGTACTTC.

The chain links TRBV30 to TRBJ2-3; 8 bases align to TRBD1. Germline CDR1 GTSNPN, CDR2 SVGIG (reference sequence). The ends lost 0 bases at V and 1 base at J; junction bases unmatched: 9. This CDR3 has 17 residues. The DNA of the CDR3 is TGTGCCTGGAGTGTCTCCCTTGACAGGGGAGGCACAGATACGCAGTATTTT. Its translation is CAWSVSLDRGGTDTQYF.

This clone was detected many times. For the CDR3, the DNA is TGTGCCAGCAGTGAAGGCAGCGGGGGGCCGGGAGATACGCAGTATTTT. This codes for CASSEGSGGPGDTQYF. The chain is built from TRBV6-1 and TRBJ2-3, with 9 bases matching TRBD2. V lost 1 base to trimming and J lost 5 bases; unmatched junction nucleotides: 7. From germline, CDR1 is MNHNS and CDR2 SASEGT. The CDR3 loop spans 16 amino acids.

The chain employs TRBV5-1 and TRBJ2-7, with 8 bases aligning to TRBD1. V lost 4 bases to trimming and J lost 4 bases; unmatched junction nucleotides: 7. Germline V gene sequence: CDR1 SGHRS, CDR2 YFSETQ. The length of the CDR3 is 14 residues. Here the CDR3 reads CASSQTGTGYEQYF. CDR3 nucleotide sequence: TGCGCCAGCAGCCAGACCGGGACAGGTTACGAGCAGTACTTC.

The chain links TRBV28 to TRBJ2-1; no definite D call. V shed 5 bases and J shed 7 bases, with 12 bases lying between them. The CDR3 totals 13 residues. From germline, CDR1 is MDHEN and CDR2 SYDVKM. Here the CDR3 DNA reads TGTGCCAGCAGTCTATCGACCCATAATGAGCAGTTCTTC. It yields the protein CASSLSTHNEQFF.

For the CDR3, the DNA is TGTGCCAGCAGCCCCGAGGTTGGTGAGCAGTTCTTC. Encoded protein: CASSPEVGEQFF. The chain has TRBV7-2 and TRBJ2-1, with D unresolved. The ends were cut back, 5 bases at V and 9 bases at J, with 11 bases in the middle. The CDR3 is 12 amino acids. Germline V gives CDR1 SGHTA, CDR2 FQGNSA.

The J gene is TRBJ2-3, the V gene TRBV28; D uncertain. Germline V gene lookup returns CDR1 MDHEN and CDR2 SYDVKM. The CDR3 is 13 amino acids. Trimming took 4 bases from V and 1 from J, leaving 6 bases between them. CDR3 residues: CASSSQGTDTQYF. As DNA, the CDR3 is TGTGCCAGCAGTTCCCAGGGCACAGATACGCAGTATTTT.

The chain employs TRBV29-1 and TRBJ2-7, with TRBD1 matching over 10 bases. Germline loops: CDR1 SQVTM, CDR2 ANQGSEA. The CDR3 consists of 14 residues. V gave up 2 bases and J gave up 6 bases; unmatched junction bases: 7. DNA for the CDR3: TGCAGCGTTGAACGGACAGGGGGACTGGGCGAGCAGTACTTC. As protein: CSVERTGGLGEQYF.